The rows below give T cell receptor beta chains drawn from one sample of a study of shared clonotypes between healthy human individuals. Here immunoSEQ multiplex PCR was the method, and the copy in TCRdb shows in-frame clones only, minus some. The table has around 600,000 clones, approximately 95% seen once. The material sequenced was naive CD8+ T cells sorted from blood. These receptors were obtained from a woman aged 25 to 39 in good health. Each CDR3 is given with its conserved first and last residue. D genes are given only for firm matches. Only some rows state a clone size, as once, few, many or a class for expanded clones.

v_call: TRBV29-1
clone_size: NA
d_call: TRBD2
j_call: TRBJ2-7
cdr3_aa: CSVLAGITYEQYF
cdr3_nt: TGCAGCGTCCTAGCGGGGATCACCTACGAGCAGTACTTC

v_call: TRBV18
clone_size: NA
d_call: TRBD2
j_call: TRBJ2-5
cdr3_aa: CASSPSLQREKGKETQYF
cdr3_nt: TGTGCCAGCTCACCATCGTTACAGCGGGAGAAAGGAAAAGAGACCCAGTACTTC

v_call: TRBV4-1
clone_size: NA
d_call: TRBD1
j_call: TRBJ1-1
cdr3_aa: CASSQGGGMNTEAFF
cdr3_nt: TGCGCCAGCAGCCAGGGAGGGGGCATGAACACTGAAGCTTTCTTT

v_call: TRBV6-5
clone_size: NA
d_call: NA
j_call: TRBJ1-1
cdr3_aa: CASSYSRARRAFF
cdr3_nt: TGTGCCAGCAGTTACTCGAGGGCCAGGCGGGCTTTCTTT

v_call: TRBV5-4
clone_size: NA
d_call: NA
j_call: TRBJ2-5
cdr3_aa: CASSLAEAETQYF
cdr3_nt: TGTGCCAGCAGCTTGGCCGAGGCGGAGACCCAGTACTTC

v_call: TRBV5-1
clone_size: NA
d_call: NA
j_call: TRBJ2-2
cdr3_aa: CASADKRNTGELFF
cdr3_nt: TGCGCCAGCGCGGACAAACGGAACACCGGGGAGCTGTTTTTT

v_call: TRBV27
clone_size: NA
d_call: TRBD2
j_call: TRBJ2-1
cdr3_aa: CASSLGLAGVNEQFF
cdr3_nt: TGTGCCAGCAGTTTGGGACTAGCGGGAGTTAATGAGCAGTTCTTC

v_call: TRBV27
clone_size: NA
d_call: NA
j_call: TRBJ2-7
cdr3_aa: CASSPTRGSGEQYF
cdr3_nt: TGTGCCAGCAGTCCGACCAGGGGATCAGGCGAGCAGTACTTC

v_call: TRBV5-6
clone_size: NA
d_call: NA
j_call: TRBJ2-7
cdr3_aa: CASSLVAASYEQYF
cdr3_nt: TGTGCCAGCAGCTTGGTTGCAGCGTCCTACGAGCAGTACTTC

v_call: TRBV6-5
clone_size: NA
d_call: TRBD1
j_call: TRBJ2-1
cdr3_aa: CASSTGTGVYNEQFF
cdr3_nt: TGTGCCAGCAGTACCGGGACAGGGGTATACAATGAGCAGTTCTTC

v_call: TRBV7-9
clone_size: NA
d_call: NA
j_call: TRBJ2-2
cdr3_aa: CASSLGYGATGELFF
cdr3_nt: TGTGCCAGCAGCTTAGGGTACGGGGCCACCGGGGAGCTGTTTTTT

v_call: TRBV28
clone_size: NA
d_call: TRBD1
j_call: TRBJ2-5
cdr3_aa: CASRGTGKETQYF
cdr3_nt: TGTGCCAGCAGAGGGACAGGAAAAGAGACCCAGTACTTC

v_call: TRBV19
clone_size: NA
d_call: TRBD2
j_call: TRBJ2-1
cdr3_aa: CASSIVVLAGTYEQFF
cdr3_nt: TGTGCCAGTAGTATAGTGGTGCTAGCGGGTACGTATGAGCAGTTCTTC

v_call: TRBV4-1
clone_size: NA
d_call: NA
j_call: TRBJ2-1
cdr3_aa: CASSDRDNYNEQFF
cdr3_nt: TGCGCCAGCAGCGACCGGGACAACTACAATGAGCAGTTCTTC

v_call: TRBV30
clone_size: NA
d_call: TRBD1
j_call: TRBJ1-3
cdr3_aa: CAWSGRQGFGNTIYF
cdr3_nt: TGTGCCTGGAGTGGAAGACAGGGATTTGGAAACACCATATATTTT

v_call: TRBV4-1
clone_size: NA
d_call: TRBD1
j_call: TRBJ2-7
cdr3_aa: CASSHGQGAGYEQYF
cdr3_nt: TGCGCCAGCAGCCACGGACAGGGGGCCGGCTACGAGCAGTACTTC

v_call: TRBV10-2
clone_size: NA
d_call: TRBD1
j_call: TRBJ2-7
cdr3_aa: CAVRTGAYEQYF
cdr3_nt: TGCGCCGTCCGGACAGGGGCCTACGAGCAGTACTTC

v_call: TRBV6-6
clone_size: NA
d_call: NA
j_call: TRBJ1-2
cdr3_aa: CASISDGTINYGYTF
cdr3_nt: TGTGCCAGCATATCTGACGGGACTATTAACTATGGCTACACCTTC

v_call: TRBV2
clone_size: NA
d_call: NA
j_call: TRBJ2-2
cdr3_aa: CARETFGELFF
cdr3_nt: TGTGCCAGGGAGACTTTCGGGGAGCTGTTTTTT

v_call: TRBV7-9
clone_size: NA
d_call: NA
j_call: TRBJ2-7
cdr3_aa: CASSLNSGREQYF
cdr3_nt: TGTGCCAGCAGCTTAAACAGCGGCCGGGAGCAGTACTTC

v_call: TRBV15
clone_size: NA
d_call: NA
j_call: TRBJ2-7
cdr3_aa: CATSSSRVEQYF
cdr3_nt: TGTGCCACCAGCAGTTCCAGGGTTGAGCAGTACTTC

v_call: TRBV28
clone_size: NA
d_call: NA
j_call: TRBJ1-5
cdr3_aa: CATRDIRNQPQHF
cdr3_nt: TGTGCCACCAGGGACATACGCAATCAGCCCCAGCATTTT

v_call: TRBV29-1
clone_size: NA
d_call: TRBD1
j_call: TRBJ1-1
cdr3_aa: CSVGLPGQATDTEAFF
cdr3_nt: TGCAGCGTTGGCCTTCCGGGACAGGCCACGGACACTGAAGCTTTCTTT

v_call: TRBV28
clone_size: NA
d_call: TRBD2
j_call: TRBJ2-1
cdr3_aa: CASTETAGAPVGQFF
cdr3_nt: TGTGCCAGCACCGAAACGGCGGGAGCCCCGGTCGGGCAGTTCTTC

v_call: TRBV13
clone_size: NA
d_call: NA
j_call: TRBJ1-5
cdr3_aa: CASSFGGDNQPQHF
cdr3_nt: TGTGCCAGCAGCTTCGGGGGCGACAATCAGCCCCAGCATTTT

v_call: TRBV27
clone_size: NA
d_call: TRBD1
j_call: TRBJ2-7
cdr3_aa: CASSLTGTGLNEQYF
cdr3_nt: TGTGCCAGCAGTTTAACCGGGACAGGGCTCAACGAGCAGTACTTC

v_call: TRBV27
clone_size: NA
d_call: NA
j_call: TRBJ1-3
cdr3_aa: CASSPLRGNTIYF
cdr3_nt: TGTGCCAGCAGTCCTCTAAGGGGAAACACCATATATTTT

v_call: TRBV5-3
clone_size: NA
d_call: TRBD1
j_call: TRBJ1-2
cdr3_aa: CASSPGQGVGGYTF
cdr3_nt: TGTGCCAGCAGCCCGGGACAGGGAGTGGGTGGCTACACCTTC

v_call: TRBV11-2
clone_size: NA
d_call: TRBD1
j_call: TRBJ2-7
cdr3_aa: CASSFQQGSYEQYF
cdr3_nt: TGTGCCAGCAGCTTCCAACAGGGGTCCTACGAGCAGTACTTC

v_call: TRBV6-5
clone_size: NA
d_call: NA
j_call: TRBJ2-3
cdr3_aa: CASIGGEDTQYF
cdr3_nt: TGTGCCAGCATCGGGGGCGAGGATACGCAGTATTTT

v_call: TRBV27
clone_size: NA
d_call: NA
j_call: TRBJ2-4
cdr3_aa: CASRLGWSAKNIQYF
cdr3_nt: TGTGCCAGCAGATTAGGATGGAGTGCCAAAAACATTCAGTACTTC

v_call: TRBV7-9
clone_size: NA
d_call: TRBD2
j_call: TRBJ2-1
cdr3_aa: CASSSLAGGDNEQFF
cdr3_nt: TGTGCCAGCAGCTCACTAGCGGGAGGCGACAATGAGCAGTTCTTC

v_call: TRBV20-1
clone_size: NA
d_call: NA
j_call: TRBJ2-7
cdr3_aa: CSASYEQYF
cdr3_nt: TGCAGTGCTAGTTACGAGCAGTACTTC

v_call: TRBV28
clone_size: NA
d_call: TRBD1
j_call: TRBJ1-5
cdr3_aa: CASSPQGAWGQPQHF
cdr3_nt: TGTGCCAGCAGCCCACAGGGGGCGTGGGGCCAGCCCCAGCATTTT

v_call: TRBV4-2
clone_size: NA
d_call: TRBD2
j_call: TRBJ2-3
cdr3_aa: CASSQEPSGRLFYSTDTQYF
cdr3_nt: TGTGCCAGCAGCCAAGAACCTAGCGGGAGGTTATTTTATAGCACAGATACGCAGTATTTT

v_call: TRBV28
clone_size: once
d_call: NA
j_call: TRBJ2-2
cdr3_aa: CASSLGGHTGELFF
cdr3_nt: TGTGCCAGCAGTCTGGGGGGCCACACCGGGGAGCTGTTTTTT

v_call: TRBV19
clone_size: NA
d_call: TRBD2
j_call: TRBJ2-2
cdr3_aa: CASKILAGVSTGELFF
cdr3_nt: TGTGCCAGTAAAATATTAGCGGGAGTGAGCACCGGGGAGCTGTTTTTT

v_call: TRBV4-1
clone_size: NA
d_call: NA
j_call: TRBJ1-1
cdr3_aa: CASSQEGYFGGLTEAFF
cdr3_nt: TGCGCCAGCAGCCAAGAAGGTTACTTTGGGGGGCTAACTGAAGCTTTCTTT

v_call: TRBV14
clone_size: NA
d_call: NA
j_call: TRBJ1-1
cdr3_aa: CASSQERYAEAFF
cdr3_nt: TGTGCCAGCAGCCAAGAGCGTTATGCTGAAGCTTTCTTT

v_call: TRBV5-1
clone_size: NA
d_call: NA
j_call: TRBJ1-1
cdr3_aa: CASSLALGARDTEAFF
cdr3_nt: TGCGCCAGCAGCTTGGCGTTAGGGGCAAGGGACACTGAAGCTTTCTTT

v_call: TRBV7-8
clone_size: NA
d_call: TRBD1
j_call: TRBJ2-1
cdr3_aa: CASSLVRQGDSYNEQFF
cdr3_nt: TGTGCCAGCAGCTTAGTTAGACAGGGGGACTCCTACAATGAGCAGTTCTTC

v_call: TRBV4-1
clone_size: NA
d_call: NA
j_call: TRBJ2-7
cdr3_aa: CASSQDLEQYF
cdr3_nt: TGCGCCAGCAGCCAAGACCTGGAGCAGTACTTC

v_call: TRBV5-1
clone_size: NA
d_call: TRBD2
j_call: TRBJ2-7
cdr3_aa: CASSQFREEPYEQYF
cdr3_nt: TGCGCCAGCAGCCAGTTCCGGGAGGAGCCTTACGAGCAGTACTTC

v_call: TRBV28
clone_size: NA
d_call: NA
j_call: TRBJ2-7
cdr3_aa: CASSDSGWDYEQYF
cdr3_nt: TGTGCCAGTTCGGATAGCGGCTGGGATTACGAGCAGTACTTC

v_call: TRBV27
clone_size: NA
d_call: TRBD2
j_call: TRBJ2-7
cdr3_aa: CASSLRSGGSYEQYF
cdr3_nt: TGTGCCAGCAGTTTGAGGAGCGGGGGATCATACGAGCAGTACTTC

v_call: TRBV4-2
clone_size: NA
d_call: NA
j_call: TRBJ1-4
cdr3_aa: CASSQGGSEKLFF
cdr3_nt: TGTGCCAGCAGCCAGGGAGGTTCTGAAAAACTGTTTTTT

v_call: TRBV5-4
clone_size: NA
d_call: NA
j_call: TRBJ2-3
cdr3_aa: CASSLLGGSTDTQYF
cdr3_nt: TGTGCCAGCAGCCTACTGGGCGGGAGCACAGATACGCAGTATTTT

v_call: TRBV2
clone_size: NA
d_call: TRBD1
j_call: TRBJ1-2
cdr3_aa: CASRGTANYGYTF
cdr3_nt: TGTGCCAGCAGGGGGACAGCGAACTATGGCTACACCTTC

v_call: TRBV27
clone_size: few
d_call: TRBD1
j_call: TRBJ1-2
cdr3_aa: CASKAGTGYGYTF
cdr3_nt: TGTGCCAGTAAAGCCGGGACAGGCTATGGCTACACCTTC

v_call: TRBV28
clone_size: NA
d_call: NA
j_call: TRBJ2-3
cdr3_aa: CASRGQGLGWDTQYF
cdr3_nt: TGTGCCAGCAGGGGGCAGGGTCTTGGTTGGGATACGCAGTATTTT

v_call: TRBV28
clone_size: NA
d_call: TRBD2
j_call: TRBJ2-7
cdr3_aa: CASSLGLAGAYEQYF
cdr3_nt: TGTGCCAGCAGTTTGGGACTAGCGGGAGCTTACGAGCAGTACTTC

v_call: TRBV2
clone_size: NA
d_call: NA
j_call: TRBJ2-7
cdr3_aa: CASRRINRDFHSYEQYF
cdr3_nt: TGTGCCAGCAGAAGAATAAACCGGGACTTTCACTCCTACGAGCAGTACTTC

v_call: TRBV5-1
clone_size: NA
d_call: NA
j_call: TRBJ1-2
cdr3_aa: CASSSTLNYGYTF
cdr3_nt: TGCGCCAGCAGCTCAACTCTTAACTATGGCTACACCTTC

v_call: TRBV19
clone_size: NA
d_call: TRBD2
j_call: TRBJ2-7
cdr3_aa: CASSGSSGTYEQYF
cdr3_nt: TGTGCCAGTAGTGGGTCTAGCGGGACCTACGAGCAGTACTTC

v_call: TRBV28
clone_size: NA
d_call: NA
j_call: TRBJ1-1
cdr3_aa: CASRYTVNTEAFF
cdr3_nt: TGTGCCAGCAGGTATACGGTGAACACTGAAGCTTTCTTT

v_call: TRBV7-6
clone_size: NA
d_call: NA
j_call: TRBJ2-5
cdr3_aa: CASSSRLKGETQYF
cdr3_nt: TGTGCCAGCAGCTCTCGACTCAAAGGAGAGACCCAGTACTTC

v_call: TRBV6-1
clone_size: NA
d_call: TRBD1
j_call: TRBJ2-3
cdr3_aa: CASSEDRGADTQYF
cdr3_nt: TGTGCCAGCAGCGAAGACAGGGGTGCAGATACGCAGTATTTT

v_call: TRBV28
clone_size: NA
d_call: NA
j_call: TRBJ1-1
cdr3_aa: CASSFGRYAFF
cdr3_nt: TGTGCCAGCAGTTTTGGGCGTTACGCTTTCTTT

v_call: TRBV27
clone_size: NA
d_call: TRBD2
j_call: TRBJ2-7
cdr3_aa: CASRLAGDHYEQYF
cdr3_nt: TGTGCCAGCCGATTAGCGGGAGACCACTACGAGCAGTACTTC